This T cell receptor (beta chain) was recorded in a study of shared clonotypes between healthy human individuals. For the study at large: The study used three CD4 naive, three CD4 memory, two CD8 naive and one CD8 memory plate per donor.

Details on this clone: Distinct nucleotide sequences in the sample also encode this CDR3.

At deep level, the assay was performed. Profiling relied on immunoSEQ multiplex PCR, and the TCRdb table lists in-frame clones only, not all of them. Of over a million clones in the sample, roughly 96% were seen once. Donors, without exception, were Caucasian adults residing in Nashville, Tennessee. CD45RA-negative memory and CD45RA+ naive subsets were split from the CD4+ cells. Looked up from germline, CDR1 is SGHRS and CDR2 is YFSETQ. This CDR3 region has 15 residues. Unmatched junction bases numbered 8, after V lost 4 bases and J lost 3 bases. The clonotype comes from a man aged 30-40 years in good health. The chain employs TRBV5-1 and TRBJ2-5; 8 bases align to TRBD1. The sample was naive CD4+ T cells sorted from blood. As for subset: CD45RA+ positively selected. CDR3 sequence (DNA): TGCGCCAGCAGCAGAACCGGGACAGGAGAAGAGACCCAGTACTTC. It yields the protein CASSRTGTGEETQYF.